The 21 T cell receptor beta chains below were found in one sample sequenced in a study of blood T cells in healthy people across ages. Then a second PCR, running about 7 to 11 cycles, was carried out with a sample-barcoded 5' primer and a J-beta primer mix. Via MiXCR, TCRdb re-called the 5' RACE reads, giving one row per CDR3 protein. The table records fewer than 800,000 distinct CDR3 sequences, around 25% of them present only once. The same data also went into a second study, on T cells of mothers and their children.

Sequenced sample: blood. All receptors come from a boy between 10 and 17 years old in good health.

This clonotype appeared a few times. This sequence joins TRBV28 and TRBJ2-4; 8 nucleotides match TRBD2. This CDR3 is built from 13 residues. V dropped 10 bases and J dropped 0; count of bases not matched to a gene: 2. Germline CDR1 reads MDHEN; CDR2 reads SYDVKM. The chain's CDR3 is CAISGGAKNIQYF. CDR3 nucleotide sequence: TGTGCCATAAGCGGGGGAGCCAAAAACATTCAGTACTTC.

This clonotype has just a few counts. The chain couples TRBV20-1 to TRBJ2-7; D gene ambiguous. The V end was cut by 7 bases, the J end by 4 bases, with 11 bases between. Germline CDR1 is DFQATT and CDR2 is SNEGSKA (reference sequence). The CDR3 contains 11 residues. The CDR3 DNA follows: TGCAGTGTTCCAATTGGGTACGAGCAGTACTTC. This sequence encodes CSVPIGYEQYF.

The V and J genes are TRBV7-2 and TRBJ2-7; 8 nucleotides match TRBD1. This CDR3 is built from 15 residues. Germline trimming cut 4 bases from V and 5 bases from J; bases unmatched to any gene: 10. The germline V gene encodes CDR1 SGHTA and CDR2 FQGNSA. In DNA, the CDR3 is TGTGCCAGCAGCTCAGCAAGGACAGGGTACAACGAGCAGTACTTC. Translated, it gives CASSSARTGYNEQYF.

The DNA of the CDR3 is TGTGCCAGCAGTTTTGAAGGGGCCTATGGCTACACCTTC. Protein product: CASSFEGAYGYTF. V is TRBV12-3 or TRBV12-4 and J is TRBJ1-2; D is perhaps TRBD1 (5 bases). The CDR3 spans 13 residues. V lost 3 bases, J lost 4 bases, and 9 bases lay in between.

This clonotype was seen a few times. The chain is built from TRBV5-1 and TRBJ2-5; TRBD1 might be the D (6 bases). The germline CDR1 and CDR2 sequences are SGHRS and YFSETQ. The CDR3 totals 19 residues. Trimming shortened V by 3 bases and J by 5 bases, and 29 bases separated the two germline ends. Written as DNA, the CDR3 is TGCGCCAGCAGCTCCCCCCGTTCCCCCGGGACACCGCCGGAGGAGACCCAGTACTTC. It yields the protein CASSSPRSPGTPPEETQYF.

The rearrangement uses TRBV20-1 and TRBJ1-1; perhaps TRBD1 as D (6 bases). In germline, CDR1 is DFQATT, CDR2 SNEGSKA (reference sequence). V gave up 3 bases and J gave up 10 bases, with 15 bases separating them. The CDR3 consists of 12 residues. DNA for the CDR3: TGCAGTGCTAGGGTTACCGGGACAATAGCTTTCTTT. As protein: CSARVTGTIAFF.

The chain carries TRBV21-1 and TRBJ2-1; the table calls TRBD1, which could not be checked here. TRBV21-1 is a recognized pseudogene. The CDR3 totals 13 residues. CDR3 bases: TGTGCCAGCAGCGGGGGGGCCTCAGAGGAGCAGTTCTTC. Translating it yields CASSGGASEEQFF.

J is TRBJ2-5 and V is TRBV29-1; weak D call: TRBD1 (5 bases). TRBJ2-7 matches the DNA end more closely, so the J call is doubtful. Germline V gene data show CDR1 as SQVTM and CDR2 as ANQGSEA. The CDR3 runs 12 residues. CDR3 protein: CSVVVQGYEQYF. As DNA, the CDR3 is TGCAGCGTTGTGGTTCAGGGCTACGAGCAGTACTTC.

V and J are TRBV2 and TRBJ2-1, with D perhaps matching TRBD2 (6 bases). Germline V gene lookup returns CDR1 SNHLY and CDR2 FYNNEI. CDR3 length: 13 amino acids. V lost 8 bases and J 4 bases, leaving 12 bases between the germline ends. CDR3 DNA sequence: TGTGCCAGCGACCTCGGAGGGTACAATGAGCAGTTCTTC. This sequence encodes CASDLGGYNEQFF.

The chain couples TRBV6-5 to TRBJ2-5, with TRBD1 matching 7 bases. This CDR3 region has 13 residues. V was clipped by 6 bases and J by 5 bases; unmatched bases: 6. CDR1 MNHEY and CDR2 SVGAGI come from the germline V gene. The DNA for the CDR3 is TGTGCCAGCAGGAACAGGGGTGGGGAGACCCAGTACTTC. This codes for CASRNRGGETQYF.

The CDR3: CASSQDSSGRGNEQFF. In DNA, the CDR3 is TGTGCCAGCAGCCAAGATTCCAGCGGGAGGGGGAATGAGCAGTTCTTC. The chain links TRBV4-2 to TRBJ2-1; TRBD2 matches 10 bases. Germline values: CDR1 LGHNA, CDR2 YNFKEQ. The CDR3 is 16 residues long. V trimming: 0 bases; J trimming: 7 bases; junction bases outside the gene matches: 6.

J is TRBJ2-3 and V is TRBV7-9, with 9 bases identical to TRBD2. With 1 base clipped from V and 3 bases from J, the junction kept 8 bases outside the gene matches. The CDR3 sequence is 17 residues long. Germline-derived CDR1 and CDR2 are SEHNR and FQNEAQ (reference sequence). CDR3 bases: TGTGCCAGCAGCTTAGTGACGACTAGCGGCCTAACAGATACGCAGTATTTT. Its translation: CASSLVTTSGLTDTQYF.

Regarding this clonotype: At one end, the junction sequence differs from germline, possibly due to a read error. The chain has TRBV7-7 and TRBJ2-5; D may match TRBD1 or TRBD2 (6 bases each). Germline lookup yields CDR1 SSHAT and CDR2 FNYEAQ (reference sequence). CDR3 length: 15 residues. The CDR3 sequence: CASSLTGGRQETQYF. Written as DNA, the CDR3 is TGTGCTAGCAGCTTAACCGGGGGCAGACAAGAGACCCAGTACTTC.

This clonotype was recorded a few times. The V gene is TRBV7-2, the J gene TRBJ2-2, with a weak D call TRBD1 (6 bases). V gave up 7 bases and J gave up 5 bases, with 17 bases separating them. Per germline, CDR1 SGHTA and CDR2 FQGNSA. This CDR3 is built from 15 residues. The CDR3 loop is CASTFADRPTGELFF. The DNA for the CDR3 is TGTGCCAGCACGTTCGCGGACAGACCTACCGGGGAGCTGTTTTTT.

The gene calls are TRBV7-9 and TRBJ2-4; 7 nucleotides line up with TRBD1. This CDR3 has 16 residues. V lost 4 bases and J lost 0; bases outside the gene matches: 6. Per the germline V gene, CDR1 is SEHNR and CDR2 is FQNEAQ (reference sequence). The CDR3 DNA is TGTGCCAGCAGCTCCCGGGACAGCCTAGCCAAAAACATTCAGTACTTC. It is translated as CASSSRDSLAKNIQYF.

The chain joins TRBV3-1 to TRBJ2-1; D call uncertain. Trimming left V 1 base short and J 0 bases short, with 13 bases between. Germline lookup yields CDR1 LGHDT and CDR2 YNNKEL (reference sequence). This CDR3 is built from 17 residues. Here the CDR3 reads CASSQAGGVSSYNEQFF. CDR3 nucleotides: TGTGCCAGCAGCCAAGCCGGCGGTGTATCCTCCTACAATGAGCAGTTCTTC.

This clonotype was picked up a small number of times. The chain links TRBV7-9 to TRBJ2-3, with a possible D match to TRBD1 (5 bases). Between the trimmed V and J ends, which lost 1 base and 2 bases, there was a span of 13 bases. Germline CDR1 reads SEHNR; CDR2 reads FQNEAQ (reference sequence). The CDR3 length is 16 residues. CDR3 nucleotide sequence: TGTGCCAGCAGCTTAGTCCAGGGCCCTATCACAGATACGCAGTATTTT. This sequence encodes CASSLVQGPITDTQYF.

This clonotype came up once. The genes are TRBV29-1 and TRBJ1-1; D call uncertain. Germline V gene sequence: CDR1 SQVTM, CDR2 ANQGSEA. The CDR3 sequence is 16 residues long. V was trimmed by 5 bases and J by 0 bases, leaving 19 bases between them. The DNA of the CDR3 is TGCAGCGTTTTGGCTGCTTCAGGTGGAATGAACACTGAAGCTTTCTTT. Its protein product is CSVLAASGGMNTEAFF.

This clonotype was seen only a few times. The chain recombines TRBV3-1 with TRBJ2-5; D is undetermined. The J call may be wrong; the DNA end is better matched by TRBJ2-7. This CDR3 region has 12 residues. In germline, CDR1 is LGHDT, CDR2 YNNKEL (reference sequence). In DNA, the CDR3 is TGTGCCAGCAGCCAAGCGCGCTACGAGCAGTACTTC. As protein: CASSQARYEQYF.

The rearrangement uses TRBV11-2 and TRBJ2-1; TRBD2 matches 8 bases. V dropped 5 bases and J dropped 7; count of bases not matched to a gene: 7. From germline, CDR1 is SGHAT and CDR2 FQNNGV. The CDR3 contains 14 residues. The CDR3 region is CASSTPGTSNEQFF. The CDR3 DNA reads TGTGCCAGCAGCACCCCAGGGACTAGTAATGAGCAGTTCTTC.

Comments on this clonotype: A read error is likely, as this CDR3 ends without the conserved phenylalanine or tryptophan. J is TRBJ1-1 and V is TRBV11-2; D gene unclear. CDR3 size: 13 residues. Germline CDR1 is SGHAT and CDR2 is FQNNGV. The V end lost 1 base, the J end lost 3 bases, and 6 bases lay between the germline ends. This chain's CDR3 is CASSLVVDTEAFS. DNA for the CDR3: TGTGCCAGCAGCTTAGTCGTGGACACTGAAGCTTTCTCT.